This T cell receptor beta chain was captured by sequencing in a study of a mutant IDH1 vaccine in newly diagnosed glioma. Study details: Treated patients comprised about 60% males and about 38% females, mean age around 40 years. Patients had received radiotherapy, temozolomide, or both previously, most receiving both.

The CDR3 is 17 residues long. Germline V lookup: CDR1 SGHAT, CDR2 FQNNGV. With 4 bases removed from V and 6 bases from J, the gap between germline ends came to 24 bases. Time point meaning: week 35, safety follow-up. Vaccinated patients received 300 ug of mutant IDH1 20-mer peptide per dose, with topical imiquimod. At weeks 1, 3, 5, 7, 11, 15, 19 and 23, patients received a vaccination, eight in all. New WHO grade 3 or 4 astrocytomas that were IDH1-mutant and ATRX-lost occurred in the donors. Libraries were prepared by immunoSEQ multiplex PCR; TCRdb keeps only in-frame clonotypes and omits some of them. The data contain about 32,000 clones, around four fifths of them seen just once; the ten biggest clones take up more than 3%. Turning to this clone: The antigen is undetermined.

The sequence was collected from a man between 40 and 49 years old with glioma. Some clones in this sample may be carry-over from other donors' samples. This material consisted of PBMCs, taken from a glioma patient whose treatment included an IDH1 peptide vaccine. The chain links TRBV11-2 to TRBJ1-1; no reliable D call. CDR3 protein: CASSSLVLTETRPEAFF. CDR3 bases: TGTGCCAGCAGCTCCCTGGTGTTAACCGAGACGAGACCTGAAGCTTTCTTT.